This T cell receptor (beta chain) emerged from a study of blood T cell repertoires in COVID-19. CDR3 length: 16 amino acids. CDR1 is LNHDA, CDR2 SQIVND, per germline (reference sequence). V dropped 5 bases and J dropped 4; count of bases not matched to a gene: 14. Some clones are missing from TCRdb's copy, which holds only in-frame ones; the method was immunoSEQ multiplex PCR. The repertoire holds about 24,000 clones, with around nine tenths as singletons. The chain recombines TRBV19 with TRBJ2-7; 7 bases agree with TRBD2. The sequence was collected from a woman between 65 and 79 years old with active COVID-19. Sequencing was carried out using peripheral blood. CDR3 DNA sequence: TGTGCCAGTAGTGTTACAGCGGGTTACGGGAGGTACGAGCAGTACTTC. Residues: CASSVTAGYGRYEQYF.